Presented here are 11 T cell receptor beta chains from one specimen sequenced in a study of OX40 agonist ivuxolimab in advanced cancers. Libraries were prepared by immunoSEQ multiplex PCR; TCRdb keeps only in-frame clonotypes and omits some of them. This sample has about 52,000 clones, with 65% to 85% found just once. The source was CD4+ or CD8+ T cells sorted from blood, collected in a trial of the OX40 agonist ivuxolimab. The receptors derive from an adult with an advanced solid tumor such as melanoma, head and neck, liver or kidney cancer.

For the CDR3, the DNA is TGTGCCAGCAGCCGTTCGGCGCGGGAGCAGTTCTTC. It translates to CASSRSAREQFF. This chain uses TRBV28 with TRBJ2-1; D ambiguous. The CDR3 runs to 12 residues. The germline V gene encodes CDR1 MDHEN and CDR2 SYDVKM. Trimming left V 6 bases short and J 10 bases short, with 13 bases between.

This sequence joins TRBV7-6 and TRBJ2-2, with TRBD2 as a possible D gene (6 bases). The CDR3 is 15 amino acids. Trimming shortened V by 6 bases and J by 4 bases, and 15 bases separated the two germline ends. Germline lookup yields CDR1 SGHVS and CDR2 FNYEAQ. The CDR3 here is CASSSQVGGTGELFF. In DNA, the CDR3 is TGTGCCAGCAGTTCACAGGTCGGGGGCACCGGGGAGCTGTTTTTT.

The chain uses TRBV20-1 and TRBJ1-2, with D unclear. Germline values: CDR1 DFQATT, CDR2 SNEGSKA (reference sequence). CDR3 length: 11 residues. The ends were cut back, 2 bases at V and 8 bases at J, with 9 bases in the middle. CDR3 residues: CSARIDAGYTF. In DNA, the CDR3 is TGCAGTGCTAGAATCGACGCCGGCTACACCTTC.

In this sample, this clone turned up once. The chain is built from TRBV19 and TRBJ1-4, with D possibly TRBD1 on 5 matching bases. V was pared by 3 bases and J by 6 bases, with 14 bases between. CDR3 length: 15 amino acids. Germline V gene data show CDR1 as LNHDA and CDR2 as SQIVND (reference sequence). The CDR3 protein is CASSIRDRRDEKLFF. CDR3 DNA: TGTGCCAGTAGTATCCGGGACCGAAGGGATGAAAAACTGTTTTTT. The full variable domain, completed using reference TRBV19 and TRBJ1-4, is DGGITQSPKYLFRKEGQNVTLSCEQNLNHDAMYWYRQDPGQGLRLIYYSQIVNDFQKGDIAEGYSVSREKKESFPLTVTSAQKNPTAFYLCASSIRDRRDEKLFFGSGTQLSVL.

The genes are TRBV6-1 and TRBJ1-3; D uncertain. This CDR3 is 14 amino acids long. Trimming took 5 bases from V and 0 from J, leaving 8 bases between them. Germline V lookup: CDR1 MNHNS, CDR2 SASEGT. The CDR3 protein is CASSSGSSGNTIYF. The CDR3 region has the DNA TGTGCCAGCAGTTCGGGGAGCTCTGGAAACACCATATATTTT.

This sequence joins TRBV6-5 and TRBJ2-7; D is possibly TRBD1 (6 bases). V lost 0 bases and J 7 bases, leaving 10 bases between the germline ends. Looked up from germline, CDR1 is MNHEY and CDR2 is SVGAGI. The CDR3 extends over 13 amino acids. CDR3: CASSYSPQGEQYV. CDR3 in DNA: TGTGCCAGCAGTTACTCTCCCCAGGGGGAGCAGTACGTC.

V is TRBV10-3 and J is TRBJ2-2; 8 bases align to TRBD2. Looked up from germline, CDR1 is ENHRY and CDR2 is SYGVKD. V lost 2 bases and J lost 0; bases outside the gene matches: 11. The CDR3 contains 19 residues. CDR3 sequence (DNA): TGTGCCATCAGTGAGGGTCATAGCGGGGCTACCGCGAACACCGGGGAGCTGTTTTTT. It encodes CAISEGHSGATANTGELFF.

The gene calls are TRBV18 and TRBJ2-1, with 8 bases identical to TRBD1. Trimming cost V 3 bases and J 0 bases; bases outside gene matches: 7. This CDR3 region has 17 residues. Per the germline V gene, CDR1 is KGHSH and CDR2 is LQKENI. CDR3 sequence: CASSPGSTGGSYNEQFF. The CDR3 nucleotides read TGTGCCAGCTCACCGGGATCAACAGGGGGCTCCTACAATGAGCAGTTCTTC.

This clone was detected once. This chain connects TRBV19 to TRBJ2-2; unclear D gene. The CDR3 length is 12 residues. V lost 3 bases and J lost 6, with 5 bases in between. The V gene's germline CDR1 is LNHDA and CDR2 SQIVND (reference sequence). The CDR3 protein is CASSILAGELFF. The CDR3 nucleotides read TGTGCCAGTAGTATCTTAGCCGGGGAGCTGTTTTTT.

V usage is TRBV9 and J usage is TRBJ1-3, with D uncertain. Trimming shortened V by 0 bases and J by 0 bases, and 7 bases separated the two germline ends. Germline V gene sequence: CDR1 SGDLS, CDR2 YYNGEE. The CDR3 extends over 15 amino acids. CDR3 in DNA: TGTGCCAGCAGCGTAGCTATGAGCTCTGGAAACACCATATATTTT. It is translated as CASSVAMSSGNTIYF.

This clone was detected only a few times. The chain recombines TRBV7-2 with TRBJ2-7, with 8 nucleotides matching TRBD2. From germline, CDR1 is SGHTA and CDR2 FQGNSA. The junction had 12 bases not matched to a gene; V was cut back by 5 bases and J by 6 bases. CDR3 length: 15 amino acids. CDR3 coding DNA: TGTGCCAGCAGCCCCTCCGCCAGCGGGAGCGTCGAGCAGTACTTC. It translates to CASSPSASGSVEQYF.